The clone carrying this T cell receptor beta chain was seen only a few times. No antigen is known for it. The sample is drawn from a study of blood T cells in healthy people across ages. Study-wide results and caveats: A roughly linear age-dependent decrease characterized TCR beta diversity per million T cells.

This CDR3 comprises 15 residues. The V end was cut by 1 base, the J end by 2 bases, with 12 bases between. Germline loops: CDR1 SGHTA, CDR2 FQGNSA. Alongside a J-beta primer mix, a sample-barcoded 5' primer served in a second PCR lasting roughly 7 to 11 cycles. TCRdb re-called the 5' RACE reads through MiXCR, storing one row per CDR3 protein. The sample consists of about 1.5 million distinct CDR3 sequences, less than 45% of them appearing once. The sequence derives from a woman aged 18-29 years in good health. This chain joins TRBV7-2 and TRBJ2-7, with D uncertain. The sample comprised blood. The chain's CDR3 is CASSLDSHPAYEQYF. The CDR3 coding sequence is TGTGCCAGCAGCTTAGATTCGCATCCCGCCTACGAGCAGTACTTC.